This T cell receptor beta chain was sequenced for a study of shared clonotypes between healthy human individuals. Study at large: Donors, aged 18 to 49, were a couple of women and a few men. Overall study results and limits: Naive subsets typically showed greater estimated richness than memory subsets.

Original analysis: With immunoSEQ giving junction-only sequences and no quality scores, filtering differed. Assay: immunoSEQ multiplex PCR; the TCRdb copy retains only in-frame clones and omits some. The DNA was the basis for D and trimming; V, J and clone size are from that table. In the table there are approximately 810,000 clones, about 92% of which are singletons. CDR3 size: 13 residues. Trimming removed 1 base at V and 8 bases at J, with 9 bases between. Germline V lookup: CDR1 LNHNV, CDR2 YYDKDF (reference sequence). CD45RO negativity and positive selection for CCR7 defined naive CD8 cells, a population that excluded terminally differentiated effector memory CD45RA+ cells. As concerns this clone: Its cognate antigen is unknown.

Sequencing was carried out using naive CD8+ T cells sorted from blood. The source is a man aged 25-45 years in good health. J is TRBJ2-1 and V is TRBV15; D uncertain. CDR3 residues: CATSRGSQYEQFF. The CDR3 nucleotides read TGTGCCACCAGCAGAGGTTCGCAATATGAGCAGTTCTTC.